Reported below is one T cell receptor (beta chain). Its antigen is unidentified. Naive CD8+ T cells displayed a CD45RO-CCR7+CD27+CD95- phenotype. With UMI labels, 5' RACE was used to prepare the TRB cDNA libraries. TCRdb reprocessed the 5' RACE reads; each CDR3 protein has one entry and no DNA is given. In total, the table holds around 160,000 distinct CDR3 sequences. This sample was included in a study of CXCR3-negative and CXCR3-positive naive CD8 T cells. Per the germline V gene, CDR1 is MDHEN and CDR2 is SYDVKM. The CDR3 is made up of 13 amino acids. Study-wide results and caveats: After cryopreservation, expression of CXCR3 was partially reduced, and most assays were run with fresh PBMCs. Against CXCR3-negative naive cells, CXCR3-positive naive cells showed more hydrophobic TRB CDR3s.

This TCR was recovered from a human donor in good health. Some clones in this sample may be carry-over from other donors' samples. The sequencing sample was made of naive CXCR3+ CD8+ T cells from blood. This sample's subset: CD45RO-CCR7+CD27+CD95- naive CD8+ T cells expressing CXCR3 (TNR3+). The chain is built from TRBV28 and TRBJ2-1; the TCRdb D gene call, TRBD1, has no DNA to confirm it. Here the CDR3 reads CASSSVRGNEQFF.